These 11 T cell receptor beta chains share one sample of origin, sequenced in a study of CD8+CD57+ T cells in acquired aplastic anemia. The template for TCR beta VDJ and CDR3 sequence profiling was genomic DNA. MiXCR, applied by TCRdb to the reads, yields one record per CDR3 protein. The sample contains some 200,000 distinct CDR3 sequences, roughly 35% of which appear only once. The material sequenced was sorted CD4+, CD8+, or CD8+CD57+ T cells (not recorded which) from PBMCs. The receptor source for this set is a human donor in good health, serving as a control.

The V and J genes are TRBV12-3 or TRBV12-4 and TRBJ1-5, with no clear D. With 2 bases removed from V and 6 bases from J, the gap between germline ends came to 8 bases. The CDR3 totals 13 residues. CDR3 protein: CASSLKGSQPQHF. The CDR3, as DNA: TGTGCCAGCAGTTTAAAAGGGAGTCAGCCCCAGCATTTT.

The chain has TRBV11-2 and TRBJ2-1; 9 positions match TRBD2. After removal of 6 bases from V and 4 bases from J, the junction contained 10 bases not matched to a gene. Germline lookup yields CDR1 SGHAT and CDR2 FQNNGV. This CDR3 contains 16 residues. The CDR3 DNA sequence: TGTGCCAGCAGAAAAGGGGCTAGCGGGATGTACAATGAGCAGTTCTTC. Encoded protein: CASRKGASGMYNEQFF.

CDR3 residues: CAWSDDSNQPQHF. In nucleotides, the CDR3 is TGTGCCTGGAGTGATGATAGCAATCAGCCCCAGCATTTT. This chain joins TRBV30 and TRBJ1-5; D not certain. V gave up 1 base and J gave up 0 bases, with 4 bases separating them. The CDR3 contains 13 residues. The germline gives CDR1 GTSNPN, CDR2 SVGIG (reference sequence). Together with reference TRBV30 and TRBJ1-5, the CDR3 gives the full variable domain: SQTIHQWPATLVQPVGSPLSLECTVEGTSNPNLYWYRQAAGRGLQLLFYSVGIGQISSEVPQNLSASRPQDRQFILSSKKLLLSDSGFYLCAWSDDSNQPQHFGDGTRLSIL.

The CDR3, as DNA: TGTGCCAGCAGCTTAGCGCCGGGGACTCATAACACCGGGGAGCTGTTTTTT. It codes for CASSLAPGTHNTGELFF. This sequence joins TRBV7-8 and TRBJ2-2; maybe TRBD2 (6 bases). The CDR3 length is 17 residues. Trimming pared 0 bases from V and 2 bases from J, leaving 13 bases between. Germline lookup yields CDR1 SGHVS and CDR2 FQNEAQ. The full variable domain, its missing parts supplied by reference TRBV7-8 and TRBJ2-2, is GAGVSQSPRYKVAKRGQDVALRCDPISGHVSLFWYQQALGQGPEFLTYFQNEAQLDKSGLPSDRFFAERPEGSVSTLKIQRTQQEDSAVYLCASSLAPGTHNTGELFFGEGSRLTVL.

The CDR3, as DNA: TGTGCCAGCAGCCAGGATGGGACAGGGACGGCCTATGGCTACACCTTC. Protein: CASSQDGTGTAYGYTF. The chain carries TRBV4-2 and TRBJ1-2; 9 bases map to TRBD1. V shed 3 bases, J shed 4 bases, and the junction held 9 bases outside the gene matches. CDR3 length: 16 residues. Germline lookup yields CDR1 LGHNA and CDR2 YNFKEQ.

This clonotype was picked up one time. A much larger clonotype is one base distant, so this may be a read error. The chain has TRBV7-3 and TRBJ2-3; no definite D call. CDR3 size: 12 residues. Per germline, CDR1 SGHTA and CDR2 FQGTGA. Between the trimmed V and J ends, which lost 5 bases and 10 bases, there was a span of 13 bases. This CDR3 reads CASSVSLDAQYF. The CDR3 DNA sequence: TGTGCCAGCAGCGTTTCCTTGGATGCGCAGTATTTT.

The chain uses TRBV12-3 or TRBV12-4 and TRBJ2-5, with 7 bases fitting TRBD1. The trim removed 5 bases at V and 5 bases at J, leaving 11 bases unmatched. The CDR3 has 15 amino acids. The CDR3, as DNA: TGTGCCAGCAGTCCTCCGACAGGGACGGGTGAGACCCAGTACTTC. It codes for CASSPPTGTGETQYF.

This clonotype was counted many times. The conserved phenylalanine or tryptophan normally closing the CDR3 is absent here, so this likely arose from a read error. It is unclear where the CDR3 begins or ends on the DNA, so no DNA is shown, and the CDR3 is as TCRdb lists it. The rearrangement uses TRBV29-1 and TRBJ1-5; the DNA was not compared with TRBD1, the D call given in the table. The CDR3 sequence runs 9 residues, both termini included. The germline V gene encodes CDR1 SQVTM and CDR2 ANQGSEA. This chain's CDR3 is CSVAWDRGG.

This clonotype was recorded at least ten times. CDR3 nucleotide sequence: TGTGCCAGCAGCACTGCGAATCAGCCCCAGCATTTT. This codes for CASSTANQPQHF. The V gene is TRBV2, the J gene TRBJ1-5; D is unclear. In germline, CDR1 is SNHLY, CDR2 FYNNEI. Trimming stripped 6 bases from V and 4 bases from J, with 7 bases between. This CDR3 is 12 amino acids long.

A few counts support this clonotype. This sequence may be a read error, since a much larger clone differs from it by one base. The chain is built from TRBV15 and TRBJ1-2, with D perhaps TRBD1 (5 bases). Deletions cut 1 base from V and 2 bases from J, with 11 bases between. CDR3 size: 15 residues. Germline V gives CDR1 LNHNV, CDR2 YYDKDF (reference sequence). The DNA for the CDR3 is TGTGCCACCAGCAGAGGTATCACAGGAAACTATGGCTACACCTTC. This encodes CATSRGITGNYGYTF.

This sequence joins TRBV10-3 and TRBJ2-7; maybe TRBD1 (6 bases). V was shortened by 4 bases and J by 0 bases, with 10 bases between the two germline ends. The CDR3 loop spans 14 amino acids. Germline V CDR1 and CDR2: ENHRY, SYGVKD. The CDR3 sequence: CAISGQASSYEQYF. CDR3 nucleotide sequence: TGTGCCATCAGTGGACAGGCGAGCTCCTACGAGCAGTACTTC.